A selection of T cell receptor beta chains follows, all from one sample in a study of cytomegalovirus exposure and HLA in healthy donors. Generated by immunoSEQ multiplex PCR, the TCRdb table keeps only in-frame clones and is missing some. The data hold around 140,000 clones, with 82% observed a single time. What was sequenced was PBMCs. The source is a male donor in good health and CMV-seronegative. CDR3s include the opening cysteine and the closing phenylalanine or tryptophan. The D gene is left open where the match is weak. Clone size, where shown, is once, few, many, or a class for clones that have expanded.

>-|TRBJ2-1|TRBV27|TRBD2
CASSLLAGAYEQFF
TGTGCCAGCAGTTTGCTAGCGGGAGCCTATGAGCAGTTCTTC
>-|TRBJ1-1|TRBV19|-
CASAARVDTEAFF
TGTGCCAGTGCAGCCAGGGTGGACACTGAAGCTTTCTTT
>few|TRBJ1-1|TRBV10-1|-
CASSVWGLPEAFF
TGCGCCAGCAGTGTCTGGGGGCTTCCTGAAGCTTTCTTT
>-|TRBJ2-7|TRBV7-9|TRBD2
CASSPRGGSRAYEQYF
TGTGCCAGCAGCCCTCGGGGCGGGAGCCGAGCCTACGAGCAGTACTTC
>-|TRBJ2-7|TRBV6-1|TRBD1
CASSEEATGCEQYF
TGTGCCAGCAGTGAAGAAGCGACAGGGTGCGAGCAGTACTTC
>-|TRBJ2-7|TRBV5-1|TRBD2
CASRQTSGSPYEQYF
TGCGCCAGCCGTCAAACTAGCGGGAGTCCCTACGAGCAGTACTTC
>few|TRBJ2-5|TRBV2|-
CARAQGMETQYF
TGTGCCAGAGCCCAGGGGATGGAGACCCAGTACTTC
>-|TRBJ2-2|TRBV25-1|TRBD1
CASRGGSTNGELFF
TGTGCCAGCAGAGGGGGCTCCACGAATGGGGAGCTGTTTTTT
>-|TRBJ2-7|TRBV19|TRBD1
CASSLPGQPLEQYF
TGTGCCAGTAGTCTTCCGGGACAGCCCCTCGAGCAGTACTTC
>-|TRBJ2-7|TRBV5-4|-
CASSRWGDLLEEQYF
TGTGCCAGCAGCCGATGGGGGGATCTTTTGGAGGAGCAGTACTTC
>-|TRBJ2-1|TRBV27|TRBD2
CASSSTGTSFNEQFF
TGTGCCAGCAGTTCCACCGGGACTAGCTTTAATGAGCAGTTCTTC
>-|TRBJ2-7|TRBV30|-
CAWESGSLSPLLF
TGTGCCTGGGAATCCGGGAGCCTCTCACCCTTATTATTC
>-|TRBJ2-7|TRBV6-5|-
CASSYSSGHQGYEQYF
TGTGCCAGCAGTTACTCGTCGGGACACCAAGGCTACGAGCAGTACTTC
>-|TRBJ2-3|TRBV14|TRBD2
CASSQAGLVSDTQYF
TGTGCCAGCAGCCAGGCGGGACTAGTGTCAGATACGCAGTATTTT
>-|TRBJ2-7|TRBV2|TRBD2
CASSPSSGRFYEQYF
TGTGCCAGCAGCCCTAGTAGCGGGAGATTCTACGAGCAGTACTTC
>-|TRBJ2-3|TRBV10-3|TRBD2
CAISSDGGRAVNTDTQYF
TGTGCCATCAGTTCCGACGGGGGGAGGGCTGTTAACACAGATACGCAGTATTTT
>-|TRBJ2-1|TRBV7-9|TRBD2
CASSSSGNEQFF
TGTGCCAGCAGTTCTAGCGGTAATGAGCAGTTCTTC
>-|TRBJ1-5|TRBV28|-
CASSTNRDAQPQHF
TGTGCCAGCAGTACGAACAGGGACGCTCAGCCCCAGCATTTT
>-|TRBJ2-4|TRBV19|TRBD1
CASSFRPGQLAKNIQYF
TGTGCCAGTAGTTTCCGACCGGGACAGCTAGCCAAAAACATTCAGTACTTC
>-|TRBJ1-1|TRBV2|-
CASIDGGTEAFF
TGTGCCAGCATCGACGGGGGCACTGAAGCTTTCTTT
>-|TRBJ2-2|TRBV2|-
CARSQGGGELFF
TGTGCCAGATCCCAGGGGGGAGGGGAGCTGTTTTTT
>-|TRBJ2-1|TRBV2|-
CASRAAGSYNEQFF
TGTGCCAGCCGGGCGGCGGGCTCCTACAATGAGCAGTTCTTC
>few|TRBJ1-4|TRBV2|-
CASSEGGSRNEKLFF
TGTGCCAGCAGTGAGGGAGGGTCCCGTAATGAAAAACTGTTTTTT
>-|TRBJ2-7|TRBV5-1|TRBD1
CASSLEGTGAYEQYF
TGCGCCAGCAGCTTGGAGGGGACAGGAGCCTACGAGCAGTACTTC